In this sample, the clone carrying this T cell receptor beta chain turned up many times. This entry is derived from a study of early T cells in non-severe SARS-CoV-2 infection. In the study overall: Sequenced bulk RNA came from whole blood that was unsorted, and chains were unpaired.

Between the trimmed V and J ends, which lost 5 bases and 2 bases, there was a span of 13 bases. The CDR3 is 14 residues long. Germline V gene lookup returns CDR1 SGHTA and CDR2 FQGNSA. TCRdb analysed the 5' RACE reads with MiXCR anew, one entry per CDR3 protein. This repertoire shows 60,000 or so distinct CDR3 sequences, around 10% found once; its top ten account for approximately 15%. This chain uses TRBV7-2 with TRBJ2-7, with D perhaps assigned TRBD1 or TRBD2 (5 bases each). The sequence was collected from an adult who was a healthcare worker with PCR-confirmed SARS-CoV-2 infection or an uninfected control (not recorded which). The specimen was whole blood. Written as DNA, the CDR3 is TGTGCCAGCAGCCCACGGGACCCCACCTACGAGCAGTACTTC. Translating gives CASSPRDPTYEQYF. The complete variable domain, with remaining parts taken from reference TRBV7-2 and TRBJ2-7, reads GAGVSQSPSNKVTEKGKDVELRCDPISGHTALYWYRQSLGQGLEFLIYFQGNSAPDKSGLPSDRFSAERTGGSVSTLTIQRTQQEDSAVYLCASSPRDPTYEQYFGPGTRLTVT.